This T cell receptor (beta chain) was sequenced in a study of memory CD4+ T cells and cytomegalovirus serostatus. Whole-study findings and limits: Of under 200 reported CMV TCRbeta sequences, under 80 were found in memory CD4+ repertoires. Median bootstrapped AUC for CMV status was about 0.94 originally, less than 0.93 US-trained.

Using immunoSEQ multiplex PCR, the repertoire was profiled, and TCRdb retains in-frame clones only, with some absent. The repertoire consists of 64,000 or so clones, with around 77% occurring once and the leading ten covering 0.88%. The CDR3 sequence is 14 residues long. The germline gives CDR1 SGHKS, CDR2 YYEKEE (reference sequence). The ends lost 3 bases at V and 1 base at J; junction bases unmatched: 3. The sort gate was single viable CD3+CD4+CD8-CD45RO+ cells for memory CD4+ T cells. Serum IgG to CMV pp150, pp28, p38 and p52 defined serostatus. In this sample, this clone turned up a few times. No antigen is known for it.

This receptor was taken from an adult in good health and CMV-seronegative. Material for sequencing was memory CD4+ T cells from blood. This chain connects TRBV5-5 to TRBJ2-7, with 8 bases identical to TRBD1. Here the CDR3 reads CASSSTGASYEQYF. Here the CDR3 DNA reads TGTGCCAGCAGCTCGACAGGGGCTTCCTACGAGCAGTACTTC.